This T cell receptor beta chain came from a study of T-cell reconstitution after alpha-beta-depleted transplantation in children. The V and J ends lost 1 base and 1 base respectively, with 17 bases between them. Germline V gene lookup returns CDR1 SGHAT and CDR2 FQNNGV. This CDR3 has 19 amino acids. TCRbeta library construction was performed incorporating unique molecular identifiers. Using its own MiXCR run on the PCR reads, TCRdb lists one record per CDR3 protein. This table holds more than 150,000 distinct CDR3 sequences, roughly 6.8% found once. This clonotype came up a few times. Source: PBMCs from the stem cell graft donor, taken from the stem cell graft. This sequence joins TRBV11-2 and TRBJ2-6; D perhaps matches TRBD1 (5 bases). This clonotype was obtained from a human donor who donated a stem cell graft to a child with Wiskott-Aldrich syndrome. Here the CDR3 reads CASSLVGAGLPSGANVLTF. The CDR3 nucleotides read TGTGCCAGCAGCTTAGTTGGGGCAGGTCTCCCTTCTGGGGCCAACGTCCTGACTTTC.